This T cell receptor (beta chain) stems from a study of shared clonotypes between healthy human individuals. Study results and limitations: In general, naive subsets displayed greater estimated richness than memory subsets did.

As concerns this clone: Its antigen remains unknown.

The assay ran at deep level. TCRdb's table, derived via immunoSEQ multiplex PCR, lists solely in-frame clones and lacks some. This table has approximately 590,000 clones, less than 97% appearing once. Germline V gene lookup returns CDR1 MNHEY and CDR2 SVGAGI. This CDR3 contains 14 residues. Germline trimming cut 3 bases from V and 6 bases from J; bases unmatched to any gene: 6. CD45RO-negative cells were positively selected for CCR7, leaving out terminally differentiated effector memory CD45RA+ cells. Sequenced: naive CD8+ T cells sorted from blood. The gene calls are TRBV6-5 and TRBJ2-7; 9 nucleotides align to TRBD1. This clonotype was sampled from a woman between 25 and 40 years old in good health. The CDR3 region has the DNA TGTGCCAGCAGTTATGGGGGACAGGGTGTCGAGCAGTACTTC. It yields the protein CASSYGGQGVEQYF.